This TCR beta chain was documented in a study of T-cell reconstitution after alpha-beta-depleted transplantation in children. CDR1 is DFQATT, CDR2 SNEGSKA, per germline (reference sequence). V lost 4 bases and J lost 0, with 10 bases in between. The CDR3 has 13 amino acids. A TCRbeta library incorporating unique molecular identifiers was prepared. Each CDR3 protein gets one entry after TCRdb re-called the PCR reads with MiXCR. The table includes 350,000 to 400,000 distinct CDR3 sequences, approximately 20% detected once. The source is a human donor who donated a stem cell graft to a child with acute myeloid leukemia. Source: PBMCs from the stem cell graft donor, taken from the stem cell graft. This chain links TRBV20-1 with TRBJ2-7; D is perhaps TRBD2 (6 bases). CDR3 nucleotides: TGCAGTGCTACTAGCGAGCTCTCCTACGAGCAGTACTTC. Translated, it gives CSATSELSYEQYF.